Listed here are 27 T cell receptor beta chains from one sample, sequenced in a study of STAT5B mutations in CD4+ large granular lymphocyte leukemia. Using immunoSEQ multiplex PCR, the repertoire was profiled, and TCRdb retains in-frame clones only, with some absent. The profile shows some 32,000 clones, 65% to 75% of them singletons. The material sequenced was CD4+ T cells from blood buffy coats. These receptors all come from a human donor in good health.

This clone was counted only a few times. The chain employs TRBV28 and TRBJ2-1; TRBD2 matches 10 bases. The length of the CDR3 is 15 residues. V lost 6 bases, J lost 3 bases, and 5 bases stayed unmatched. Germline CDR1 and CDR2: MDHEN and SYDVKM. The CDR3 region is CASSRTSGVYNEQFF. The DNA for the CDR3 is TGTGCCAGCAGCCGAACTAGCGGGGTCTACAATGAGCAGTTCTTC.

This clone appeared a few times. This rearrangement joins TRBV30 to TRBJ1-1; no clear D gene. V was trimmed by 3 bases and J by 1 base, leaving 3 bases between them. The CDR3 is 11 amino acids. Per germline, CDR1 GTSNPN and CDR2 SVGIG (reference sequence). The CDR3 reads CAWRWNTEAFF. The CDR3, as DNA: TGTGCCTGGAGGTGGAACACTGAAGCTTTCTTT.

The chain combines TRBV19 with TRBJ1-1, with 7 bases identical to TRBD1. Per germline, CDR1 LNHDA and CDR2 SQIVND (reference sequence). After removal of 5 bases from V and 10 bases from J, the junction contained 4 bases not matched to a gene. The CDR3 is 11 amino acids. Written as DNA, the CDR3 is TGTGCCAGTAGTCAGGGGGTAGGAGCTTTCTTT. It codes for CASSQGVGAFF.

The V call is TRBV2, the J call TRBJ2-5; D is possibly TRBD2 (6 bases). The CDR3 spans 12 residues. The germline V gene encodes CDR1 SNHLY and CDR2 FYNNEI. Trimming took off 4 bases at V and 5 bases at J, with 8 bases between the two ends. The CDR3 DNA reads TGTGCCAGCAGTGGACTAGTCGAGACCCAGTACTTC. This sequence encodes CASSGLVETQYF.

The CDR3 DNA is TGCGCCAGCACCGGCGGGGGTTTCGGGTACCAAGAGACCCAGTACTTC. Translation gives CASTGGGFGYQETQYF. The chain joins TRBV5-1 to TRBJ2-5, with 7 bases fitting TRBD2. Trimming removed 6 bases from V and 0 bases from J; junction bases left unmatched: 11. Germline values: CDR1 SGHRS, CDR2 YFSETQ. The CDR3 extends over 16 amino acids.

V usage is TRBV7-6 and J usage is TRBJ1-5, with 9 positions matching TRBD1. Germline trimming cut 5 bases from V and 3 bases from J; bases unmatched to any gene: 5. There are 15 residues in the CDR3. Germline V lookup: CDR1 SGHVS, CDR2 FNYEAQ. In nucleotides, the CDR3 is TGTGCCAGCAGCCGCGGGACAGGGAACAATCAGCCCCAGCATTTT. It is translated as CASSRGTGNNQPQHF.

As regards this clone: An end of the junction does not agree with germline; a read error may underlie this. The chain has TRBV11-3 and TRBJ1-2; D perhaps matches TRBD1 (5 bases). The CDR3 extends over 12 amino acids. Germline V gene sequence: CDR1 SGHNT, CDR2 YENEEA. The CDR3 reads CASSFSSDRGEF. The CDR3 DNA reads TGTGCCAGCAGCTTTAGTTCCGACAGAGGGGAATTC.

A few counts support this clone. The genes are TRBV19 and TRBJ1-1; 12 positions agree with TRBD1. The CDR3 sequence is 16 residues long. Per the germline V gene, CDR1 is LNHDA and CDR2 is SQIVND (reference sequence). Unmatched junction bases numbered 9, after V lost 6 bases and J lost 4 bases. CDR3 nucleotides: TGTGCCAGTAGCCCCCGGGACAGGGGGCCGGGCACTGAAGCTTTCTTT. Translated, it gives CASSPRDRGPGTEAFF.

V usage is TRBV4-3 and J usage is TRBJ1-2; D is ambiguous. CDR3 size: 15 residues. Germline CDR1 reads LGHNA; CDR2 reads YSLEER. The V end lost 0 bases, the J end lost 4 bases, and 12 bases lay between the germline ends. The CDR3, as DNA: TGCGCCAGCAGCCAAGATACGGGGAGCTCCTATGGCTACACCTTC. It is translated as CASSQDTGSSYGYTF.

The V call is TRBV10-3, the J call TRBJ2-7; D is ambiguous. CDR3 length: 15 residues. The germline V gene has CDR1 ENHRY and CDR2 SYGVKD. V lost 10 bases and J 2 bases, leaving 21 bases between the germline ends. Written as DNA, the CDR3 is TGTGCCACCCGCCCCGGACGGTCTGAAACCTACGAGCAGTACGTC. Amino acid sequence: CATRPGRSETYEQYV.

The rearrangement links TRBV18 to TRBJ1-3, with D unclear. This CDR3 is built from 16 residues. Between the trimmed V and J ends, which lost 5 bases and 0 bases, there was a span of 14 bases. Germline V lookup: CDR1 KGHSH, CDR2 LQKENI. The CDR3 reads CASSSRAGDSGNTIYF. CDR3 bases: TGTGCCAGCTCATCCCGGGCGGGAGACTCTGGAAACACCATATATTTT.

The chain uses TRBV18 and TRBJ1-3; D perhaps matches TRBD1 (5 bases). The CDR3 runs to 16 residues. V was cut by 1 base and J by 0 bases, with 10 bases left in between. Germline-derived CDR1 and CDR2 are KGHSH and LQKENI. The CDR3 spells CASSPHPGHSGNTIYF. CDR3 DNA: TGTGCCAGCTCACCACATCCAGGGCACTCTGGAAACACCATATATTTT.

This clone was seen once. V and J are TRBV13 and TRBJ1-2; the D is unclear. V gave up 5 bases and J gave up 6 bases, with 19 bases separating them. CDR1 PRHDT and CDR2 FYEKMQ come from the germline V gene (reference sequence). The CDR3 spans 15 residues. The CDR3 coding sequence is TGTGCCAGCAGCGCTACCGGACTGGCAAGGGATGGCTACACCTTC. It translates to CASSATGLARDGYTF.

The V and J genes are TRBV5-1 and TRBJ2-5; D call uncertain. The CDR3 consists of 14 residues. Per the germline V gene, CDR1 is SGHRS and CDR2 is YFSETQ. The V gene lost 2 bases and the J gene lost 2 bases, with 10 bases spanning the gap. The CDR3 DNA follows: TGCGCCAGCAGCTTAATGGGTCGACAAGAGACCCAGTACTTC. Its translation: CASSLMGRQETQYF.

The gene calls are TRBV4-3 and TRBJ2-5; 10 positions match TRBD2. The CDR3 covers 16 residues. The germline CDR1 and CDR2 sequences are LGHNA and YSLEER. J was trimmed by 3 bases and V by 0 bases; bases with no gene match: 4. The CDR3 spells CASSQEIAGGEETQYF. In nucleotides, the CDR3 is TGCGCCAGCAGCCAAGAAATAGCGGGAGGTGAAGAGACCCAGTACTTC.

J is TRBJ1-2 and V is TRBV5-5; D gene uncertain. The CDR3 runs to 16 residues. Trimming removed 4 bases from V and 1 base from J, with 17 bases in between. Germline CDR1 SGHKS, CDR2 YYEKEE (reference sequence). The CDR3 reads CASSRGEVVGNYGYTF. In nucleotides, the CDR3 is TGTGCCAGCAGCCGCGGGGAGGTGGTGGGTAACTATGGCTACACCTTC.

This chain links TRBV18 with TRBJ2-3; TRBD1 matches at 11 bases. With V trimmed by 1 base and J by 3 bases, 3 bases remained unmatched. CDR3 length: 16 residues. CDR1 and CDR2 (germline): KGHSH, LQKENI. The CDR3 DNA reads TGTGCCAGCTCACCACTCCGGGACAGGGGGACAGATACGCAGTATTTT. Its protein is CASSPLRDRGTDTQYF.

The chain uses TRBV6-6 and TRBJ1-2, with D possibly matching TRBD1 (5 bases). Germline V gene data show CDR1 as MNHNY and CDR2 as SVGAGI (reference sequence). Deletions cut 2 bases from V and 2 bases from J, with 12 bases between. This CDR3 spans 15 amino acids. The CDR3 loop reads CASSYVPGGNYGYTF. The CDR3 bases are TGTGCCAGCAGTTACGTGCCGGGGGGGAACTATGGCTACACCTTC.

V and J are TRBV2 and TRBJ1-2; the D gene is possibly TRBD1 (6 bases). Germline loops: CDR1 SNHLY, CDR2 FYNNEI. Deletions cut 8 bases from V and 0 bases from J, with 16 bases between. This CDR3 contains 15 residues. The CDR3 sequence is CASFSIGGTNYGYTF. The CDR3 DNA is TGTGCCAGCTTCAGTATTGGGGGCACTAACTATGGCTACACCTTC.

The chain is built from TRBV2 and TRBJ1-2; possible D gene TRBD1, 6 bases. Germline lookup yields CDR1 SNHLY and CDR2 FYNNEI. The CDR3 has 13 residues. V was pared by 2 bases and J by 5 bases, with 9 bases between. CDR3 coding DNA: TGTGCCAGCAGTGAAACAGGGCGGTATGGCTACACCTTC. As protein: CASSETGRYGYTF. Combining the CDR3 with reference TRBV2 and TRBJ1-2 gives the whole variable domain EPEVTQTPSHQVTQMGQEVILRCVPISNHLYFYWYRQILGQKVEFLVSFYNNEISEKSEIFDDQFSVERPDGSNFTLKIRSTKLEDSAMYFCASSETGRYGYTFGSGTRLTVV.

This clone was observed a few times. The rearrangement joins TRBV7-7 to TRBJ2-2; D remains unclear. The germline V and J ends were trimmed by 5 bases and 4 bases, with 14 bases remaining between them. Germline V gives CDR1 SSHAT, CDR2 FNYEAQ (reference sequence). The CDR3 is 15 amino acids. CDR3 residues: CASSPGRGSTGELFF. The DNA of the CDR3 is TGTGCCAGCAGCCCCGGACGCGGCAGCACCGGGGAGCTGTTTTTT.

This clone was found a few times. The chain joins TRBV19 to TRBJ1-2, with a tentative D call TRBD1 (5 bases). This CDR3 is built from 14 residues. Germline V gene sequence: CDR1 LNHDA, CDR2 SQIVND (reference sequence). Trimming took 5 bases from V and 2 from J, leaving 12 bases between them. CDR3 DNA: TGTGCCAGTAGTCTAGGCAGGGCGAACTATGGCTACACCTTC. Translation gives CASSLGRANYGYTF.

The chain uses TRBV29-1 and TRBJ1-1; D unresolved. The germline gives CDR1 SQVTM, CDR2 ANQGSEA. V dropped 6 bases and J dropped 1 base, with 21 bases sitting between them. CDR3 length: 16 amino acids. CDR3 sequence: CSVAERLSNGNTEAFF. CDR3 sequence (DNA): TGCAGCGTGGCCGAACGGCTGAGCAACGGGAACACTGAAGCTTTCTTT. The variable domain in full, with the rest retrieved from reference TRBV29-1 and TRBJ1-1, is SAVISQKPSRDICQRGTSLTIQCQVDSQVTMMFWYRQQPGQSLTLIATANQGSEATYESGFVIDKFPISRPNLTFSTLTVSNMSPEDSSIYLCSVAERLSNGNTEAFFGQGTRLTVV.

The chain couples TRBV11-2 to TRBJ2-5; no clear D gene. The J call may be in error: the DNA end matches TRBJ2-7 better. Germline CDR1 reads SGHAT; CDR2 reads FQNNGV. The CDR3 is 13 residues long. CDR3 in amino acids: CASSLVGAYEQYF. The CDR3 DNA is TGTGCCAGCAGCTTAGTTGGTGCTTACGAGCAGTACTTC.

The rearrangement joins TRBV7-2 to TRBJ1-2; the D gene is possibly TRBD1 (5 bases). CDR1 and CDR2 (germline): SGHTA, FQGNSA. The CDR3 is 12 amino acids. V shed 5 bases and J shed 4 bases, with 8 bases lying between them. For the CDR3, the DNA is TGTGCCAGCAGCCGGGACTTCTATGGCTACACCTTC. Translation: CASSRDFYGYTF.

The chain recombines TRBV5-4 with TRBJ2-3; 10 bases are shared with TRBD2. The CDR3 runs 17 residues. The V and J ends lost 2 bases and 4 bases, in that order; junction bases with no gene match: 10. From germline, CDR1 is SGHNT and CDR2 YYREEE (reference sequence). The CDR3 here is CASSFRSVAGGADTQYF. The CDR3 DNA sequence: TGTGCCAGCAGCTTTCGGAGCGTAGCGGGGGGCGCAGATACGCAGTATTTT. Full variable domain (remainder filled in from reference TRBV5-4 and TRBJ2-3): ETGVTQSPTHLIKTRGQQVTLRCSSQSGHNTVSWYQQALGQGPQFIFQYYREEENGRGNFPPRFSGLQFPNYSSELNVNALELDDSALYLCASSFRSVAGGADTQYFGPGTRLTVL.

The chain has TRBV7-2 and TRBJ1-5; D not certain. V shed 5 bases and J shed 9 bases, with 11 bases lying between them. The germline gives CDR1 SGHTA, CDR2 FQGNSA. There are 12 residues in the CDR3. The CDR3 region has the DNA TGTGCCAGCAGCCCCCGCGCCGCGCCCCAGCATTTT. This gives the protein CASSPRAAPQHF. Variable domain in full (rest from reference TRBV7-2 and TRBJ1-5): GAGVSQSPSNKVTEKGKDVELRCDPISGHTALYWYRQSLGQGLEFLIYFQGNSAPDKSGLPSDRFSAERTGGSVSTLTIQRTQQEDSAVYLCASSPRAAPQHFGDGTRLSIL.